A selection of T cell receptor beta chains follows, all from one sample in a study of T cells after yellow fever vaccination. Via MiXCR, TCRdb re-called the 5' RACE reads, giving one row per CDR3 protein. The sample has approximately 300,000 distinct CDR3 sequences; approximately 12% are singletons. The source material was CD4+ T cells sorted from PBMCs, sampled 45 days after the yellow fever booster vaccination. The receptor source for this set is a man aged 18-30 years who received the YFV17D yellow fever vaccine. The CDR3 runs from the conserved cysteine through the conserved F or W. Each record gives: clone size, V gene, D gene, J gene, CDR3 length, CDR3 protein, CDR3 DNA. The D gene is left open where the match is weak. Clone size is given for some rows only: seen once, a few or many times, or a class if the clone is expanded.

clone size: NA
V gene: TRBV6-2/TRBV6-3
D gene: NA
J gene: TRBJ2-1
CDR3 length: 11
CDR3 protein: CASSTAIEQFF
CDR3 DNA: TGTGCCAGCAGTACAGCGATTGAGCAGTTCTTC

clone size: few
V gene: TRBV14
D gene: TRBD2
J gene: TRBJ2-6
CDR3 length: 20
CDR3 protein: CASSPIGGDSLTSGANVLTF
CDR3 DNA: TGTGCCAGCAGTCCCATTGGGGGGGATTCATTAACCTCTGGGGCCAACGTCCTGACTTTC

clone size: NA
V gene: TRBV6-5
D gene: TRBD1
J gene: TRBJ1-2
CDR3 length: 14
CDR3 protein: CASSYTTGGDGYTF
CDR3 DNA: TGTGCCAGCAGTTACACGACAGGGGGCGACGGCTACACCTTC

clone size: few
V gene: TRBV20-1
D gene: TRBD1
J gene: TRBJ1-2
CDR3 length: 13
CDR3 protein: CSASSGQGDRYTF
CDR3 DNA: TGCAGTGCTAGTAGTGGACAGGGGGATCGCTACACCTTC

clone size: NA
V gene: TRBV6-2/TRBV6-3
D gene: NA
J gene: TRBJ1-2
CDR3 length: 14
CDR3 protein: CASSLQGASGGYTF
CDR3 DNA: TGTGCCAGCAGCCTCCAGGGAGCCTCCGGTGGCTACACCTTC

clone size: NA
V gene: TRBV2
D gene: NA
J gene: TRBJ1-4
CDR3 length: 15
CDR3 protein: CASSENKGSGEKLFF
CDR3 DNA: TGTGCCAGCAGTGAAAATAAGGGTTCTGGTGAAAAACTGTTTTTT

clone size: many
V gene: TRBV20-1
D gene: NA
J gene: TRBJ2-1
CDR3 length: 14
CDR3 protein: CALKLGTDYNEQFF
CDR3 DNA: TGCGCCCTCAAACTTGGGACGGACTACAATGAGCAGTTCTTC

clone size: few
V gene: TRBV9
D gene: NA
J gene: TRBJ1-3
CDR3 length: 15
CDR3 protein: CASSVEGTAGNTIYF
CDR3 DNA: TGTGCCAGCAGCGTAGAAGGGACCGCTGGAAACACCATATATTTT

clone size: NA
V gene: TRBV7-2
D gene: TRBD1
J gene: TRBJ1-2
CDR3 length: 15
CDR3 protein: CASSLTGGPLVGYTF
CDR3 DNA: TGTGCCAGCAGCCTAACAGGGGGTCCGTTGGTTGGCTACACCTTC

clone size: NA
V gene: TRBV15
D gene: TRBD1
J gene: TRBJ1-5
CDR3 length: 15
CDR3 protein: CATSLGQWNYQPQHF
CDR3 DNA: TGTGCCACCAGCCTGGGACAGTGGAACTATCAGCCCCAGCATTTT

clone size: NA
V gene: TRBV6-5
D gene: TRBD1
J gene: TRBJ1-1
CDR3 length: 16
CDR3 protein: CASSYATGPPGTEAFF
CDR3 DNA: TGTGCCAGCAGTTACGCGACAGGGCCACCGGGCACTGAAGCTTTCTTT

clone size: few
V gene: TRBV6-2/TRBV6-3
D gene: NA
J gene: TRBJ2-7
CDR3 length: 11
CDR3 protein: CASSQFYEQYF
CDR3 DNA: TGTGCCAGCAGCCAGTTCTACGAGCAGTACTTC

clone size: few
V gene: TRBV27
D gene: NA
J gene: TRBJ1-5
CDR3 length: 14
CDR3 protein: CASKTRVGNQPQHF
CDR3 DNA: TGTGCCAGCAAGACCAGGGTCGGCAATCAGCCCCAGCATTTT

clone size: NA
V gene: TRBV4-3
D gene: NA
J gene: TRBJ2-6
CDR3 length: 14
CDR3 protein: CASSRDLGANVLTF
CDR3 DNA: TGCGCCAGCAGCCGGGATCTTGGGGCCAACGTCCTGACTTTC

clone size: many
V gene: TRBV7-6
D gene: NA
J gene: TRBJ1-3
CDR3 length: 14
CDR3 protein: CASYPGGSGNTIYF
CDR3 DNA: TGTGCCAGCTACCCGGGGGGATCTGGAAACACCATATATTTT

clone size: NA
V gene: TRBV7-2
D gene: NA
J gene: TRBJ2-5
CDR3 length: 14
CDR3 protein: CASSSTQGRETQHF
CDR3 DNA: TGTGCCAGCAGCTCCACCCAGGGGCGAGAGACCCAGCACTTC

clone size: few
V gene: TRBV20-1
D gene: TRBD2
J gene: TRBJ2-2
CDR3 length: 16
CDR3 protein: CSARDRRLAGTGELFF
CDR3 DNA: TGCAGTGCTAGAGATAGGCGACTAGCGGGTACCGGGGAGCTGTTTTTT

clone size: few
V gene: TRBV13
D gene: NA
J gene: TRBJ1-2
CDR3 length: 13
CDR3 protein: CASSLQGFDGYTF
CDR3 DNA: TGTGCCAGCAGCTTACAGGGTTTTGATGGCTACACCTTC

clone size: NA
V gene: TRBV10-3
D gene: NA
J gene: TRBJ2-3
CDR3 length: 14
CDR3 protein: CATTGGGGADTQYF
CDR3 DNA: TGTGCCACCACGGGGGGCGGGGGAGCAGATACGCAGTATTTT

clone size: NA
V gene: TRBV7-2
D gene: NA
J gene: TRBJ1-2
CDR3 length: 15
CDR3 protein: CASSSPARALSGYTF
CDR3 DNA: TGTGCCAGCAGCTCGCCGGCCAGGGCCCTGTCGGGCTACACCTTC